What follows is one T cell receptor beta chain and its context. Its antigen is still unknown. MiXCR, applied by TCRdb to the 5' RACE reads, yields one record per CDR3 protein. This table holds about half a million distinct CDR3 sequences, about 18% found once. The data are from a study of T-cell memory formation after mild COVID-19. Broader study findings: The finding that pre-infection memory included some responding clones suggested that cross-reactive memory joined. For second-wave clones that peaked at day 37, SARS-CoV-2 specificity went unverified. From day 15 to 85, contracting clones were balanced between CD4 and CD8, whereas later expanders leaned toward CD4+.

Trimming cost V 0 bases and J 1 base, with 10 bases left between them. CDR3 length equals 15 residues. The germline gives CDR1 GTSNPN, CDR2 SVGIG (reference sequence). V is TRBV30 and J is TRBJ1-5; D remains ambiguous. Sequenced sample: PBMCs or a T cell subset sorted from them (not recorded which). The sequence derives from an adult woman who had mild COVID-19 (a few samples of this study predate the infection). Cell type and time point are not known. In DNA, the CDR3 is TGTGCCTGGAGTGTAGGCGGGTCGAGCAATCAGCCCCAGCATTTT. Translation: CAWSVGGSSNQPQHF.